These T cell receptor beta chains were read from a single sample in a study of vaccination and CD4 T cells after COVID-19. TCRdb reanalysed the PCR reads using MiXCR and keeps one entry per CDR3 protein. Of some 26,000 distinct CDR3 sequences in the sample, around 50% are singletons; the top ten hold over 4.5%. The source material was CD4+ T cells from blood, sampled about 7 months after SARS-CoV-2 vaccination. These receptors originate from a human donor who had recovered from COVID-19. Both conserved end residues are part of each CDR3. The order of the fields is D gene, clone size, V gene, J gene, CDR3 protein, CDR3 DNA. A D gene is named only where the DNA matches it firmly. Where a row states a size, it is once, few, many or the class of an expanded clone; other rows omit it.

>TRBD2|NA|TRBV7-8|TRBJ2-1
CASSPRDYANNEQFF
TGTGCCAGCAGCCCGCGGGACTACGCGAACAATGAGCAGTTCTTC
>TRBD2|NA|TRBV20-1|TRBJ2-1
CSAPASGNNEQFF
TGCAGTGCTCCCGCTAGCGGGAATAATGAGCAGTTCTTC
>NA|NA|TRBV11-2|TRBJ2-1
CASSLAPGEAPKNNEQFF
TGTGCCAGCAGCTTAGCCCCAGGGGAAGCGCCAAAGAACAATGAGCAGTTCTTC
>NA|NA|TRBV7-8|TRBJ2-7
CASSENGGYYEQYF
TGTGCCAGCAGCGAGAATGGGGGTTACTACGAGCAGTACTTC
>TRBD2|NA|TRBV6-5|TRBJ2-5
CASSSIAGGQETQYF
TGTGCCAGCAGTTCAATAGCGGGAGGACAAGAGACCCAGTACTTC
>NA|NA|TRBV18|TRBJ2-7
CASSPRTTLLHEQYF
TGTGCCAGCTCCCCTCGGACTACCCTCTTGCACGAGCAGTACTTC
>TRBD2|NA|TRBV24-1|TRBJ2-7
CATEASGSYEQYF
TGTGCCACCGAAGCTAGCGGGAGTTACGAGCAGTACTTC
>NA|few|TRBV19|TRBJ2-1
CASKHGGSSYNEQFF
TGTGCCAGTAAGCACGGAGGGAGCTCCTACAATGAGCAGTTCTTC
>NA|once|TRBV7-2|TRBJ2-2
CASSPLGVANTGELFF
TGTGCCAGCAGCCCCCTGGGGGTTGCTAACACCGGGGAGCTGTTTTTT
>TRBD1|NA|TRBV19|TRBJ2-7
CASSAGTGSYEQYF
TGTGCCAGTAGCGCCGGGACAGGGTCCTACGAGCAGTACTTC
>TRBD1|medium-sized|TRBV6-1|TRBJ1-1
CATSTGGESTEAFF
TGTGCCACCTCGACAGGGGGGGAGAGCACTGAAGCTTTCTTT
>TRBD2|NA|TRBV11-3|TRBJ2-3
CASSLGQRESTDTQYF
TGTGCCAGCAGCTTAGGGCAGCGGGAGAGCACAGATACGCAGTATTTT
>NA|NA|TRBV14|TRBJ1-1
CASSQDLSWNTEAFF
TGTGCCAGCAGCCAAGATCTTAGCTGGAACACTGAAGCTTTCTTT
>NA|once|TRBV25-1|TRBJ1-2
CASSESYGYTF
TGTGCCAGCAGTGAATCGTATGGCTACACCTTC
>TRBD2|NA|TRBV20-1|TRBJ2-7
CSLLASGYEQYF
TGCAGTCTCCTGGCTAGCGGCTACGAGCAGTACTTC
>TRBD1|NA|TRBV7-9|TRBJ1-1
CASSALSGTGNTEAFF
TGTGCCAGCAGCGCCCTGAGCGGGACAGGGAACACTGAAGCTTTCTTT
>TRBD2|once|TRBV27|TRBJ2-3
CASSLWGTSGYLTDTQYF
TGTGCCAGCAGTTTATGGGGGACTAGCGGATACCTCACAGATACGCAGTATTTT
>NA|once|TRBV6-2/TRBV6-3|TRBJ1-1
CASTKDKHHEAFF
TGTGCCAGCACCAAAGACAAACACCACGAAGCTTTCTTT
>NA|NA|TRBV7-2|TRBJ2-3
CASSLAGEAAGTQYF
TGTGCCAGCAGCTTAGCGGGTGAGGCGGCGGGTACGCAGTATTTT
>TRBD1|few|TRBV15|TRBJ2-1
CATSRGKQGGHNEQFF
TGTGCCACCAGCAGAGGTAAACAGGGGGGACACAATGAGCAGTTCTTC
>TRBD2|NA|TRBV19|TRBJ2-1
CASSMAWTSRHEQFF
TGTGCCAGTAGTATGGCCTGGACTAGTCGGCATGAGCAGTTCTTC
>TRBD2|NA|TRBV28|TRBJ2-7
CASSLKGRAYEQYF
TGTGCCAGCAGTTTAAAGGGGAGGGCCTACGAGCAGTACTTC
>NA|NA|TRBV19|TRBJ2-3
CASSSWGSPRTDTQYF
TGTGCCAGTAGTTCTTGGGGCAGTCCTCGCACAGATACGCAGTATTTT
>NA|NA|TRBV19|TRBJ1-5
CASSILGGRNQPQHF
TGTGCCAGTAGTATCCTTGGGGGCAGGAATCAGCCCCAGCATTTT
>NA|once|TRBV7-2|TRBJ2-1
CASSLANNEQFF
TGTGCCAGCAGCTTAGCTAACAATGAGCAGTTCTTC
>TRBD2|once|TRBV6-6|TRBJ2-7
CASTRKAGGSGEQYF
TGTGCCAGCACCCGAAAAGCGGGAGGGTCGGGCGAGCAGTACTTC
>NA|NA|TRBV6-1|TRBJ2-3
CASNSLARGKDTQYF
TGTGCCAGCAACTCCTTGGCTAGAGGGAAAGATACGCAGTATTTT
>NA|few|TRBV20-1|TRBJ1-6
CSARGSRPPLHF
TGCAGTGCTAGGGGTAGTCGGCCGCCCCTCCACTTT
>TRBD1|NA|TRBV15|TRBJ1-5
CATSRIDRDNQPQHF
TGTGCCACCAGCAGAATAGACAGGGACAATCAGCCCCAGCATTTT
>NA|NA|TRBV7-2|TRBJ2-7
CASRIADYEQYF
TGTGCCAGCAGAATAGCGGACTACGAGCAGTACTTC
>NA|medium-sized|TRBV20-1|TRBJ1-1
CSASSPLTANTEAFF
TGCAGTGCTAGTTCCCCCCTTACAGCCAACACTGAAGCTTTCTTT
>NA|NA|TRBV4-2|TRBJ1-6
CASSQGNSPLHF
TGTGCCAGCAGCCAAGGCAATTCACCCCTCCACTTT
>NA|medium-sized|TRBV7-8|TRBJ1-2
CASSLDIGGGYGYTF
TGTGCCAGCAGCTTAGATATAGGCGGCGGCTATGGCTACACCTTC
>TRBD2|NA|TRBV6-1|TRBJ2-2
CASTPGGITGELFF
TGTGCCAGCACACCGGGAGGAATCACCGGGGAGCTGTTTTTT
>NA|NA|TRBV5-4|TRBJ1-4
CASSLRQGDEKLFF
TGTGCCAGCAGCTTAAGGCAGGGTGATGAAAAACTGTTTTTT
>TRBD2|NA|TRBV20-1|TRBJ2-3
CSARKQLAGVADTQYF
TGCAGTGCTAGAAAACAACTAGCGGGAGTAGCAGATACGCAGTATTTT
>TRBD1|NA|TRBV20-1|TRBJ2-1
CSALGGTGTYNEQFF
TGCAGTGCCTTGGGCGGGACAGGCACCTACAATGAGCAGTTCTTC
>NA|few|TRBV7-2|TRBJ1-2
CASSLEVGYGYTF
TGTGCCAGCAGCTTAGAGGTGGGATATGGCTACACCTTC
>NA|NA|TRBV18|TRBJ1-6
CASSPRGGQSSPLHF
TGTGCCAGCTCACCACGCGGGGGGCAGTCTTCACCCCTCCACTTT
>NA|once|TRBV6-1|TRBJ2-7
CASSPTGTHYEQYF
TGTGCCAGCAGCCCGACCGGGACTCACTACGAGCAGTACTTC
>TRBD1|once|TRBV18|TRBJ1-1
CASSPEGRGRAFF
TGTGCCAGCTCACCAGAAGGCAGGGGGCGAGCTTTCTTT
>TRBD1|medium-sized|TRBV7-8|TRBJ1-5
CASSPVGQGNQPQHF
TGTGCCAGCAGCCCGGTGGGACAGGGCAATCAGCCCCAGCATTTT